The TCR beta chain under discussion was sequenced for a study of cytomegalovirus exposure and HLA in healthy donors. Study-wide findings and caveats: Immune exposure information comprised only CMV serostatus. One cluster of highly shared sequence variants probably arose as a sequencing artifact.

The PCR contained 60 Vbeta and 13 Jbeta primers. Per the study methods: A later analysis tallied 75 million to 80 million unique TCR beta chains, around 11 million of them shared. Measured with immunoSEQ multiplex PCR; TCRdb has only the in-frame clones, and not every one. Clone size and the V and J calls come from that table; the DNA yielded D and trimming. The repertoire consists of 90,000 to 95,000 clones, with roughly 73% occurring once and the leading ten covering 4% to 5.5%. From germline, CDR1 is PRHDT and CDR2 FYEKMQ (reference sequence). CDR3 length: 16 residues. V lost 2 bases to trimming and J lost 7 bases, with 20 bases between them. In the case of this clone: Its antigen is as yet unknown.

This sequence joins TRBV13 and TRBJ1-1, with D perhaps TRBD1 (6 bases). Sequenced sample: PBMCs. The TCR originated in a male donor in good health and CMV-seropositive. DNA of the CDR3: TGTGCCAGCAGCTTACTTACAGGGCAAGGGCCGGTTGAAGCTTTCTTT. Its protein is CASSLLTGQGPVEAFF.